Presented here are 14 T cell receptor beta chains from one specimen sequenced in a study of blood T cell repertoires in COVID-19. Libraries were prepared by immunoSEQ multiplex PCR; TCRdb keeps only in-frame clonotypes and omits some of them. The sample has 150,000 or so clones; under 90% are singletons. The sequencing input was peripheral blood. Receptor source: a human donor in a cohort sampled during active COVID-19.

This rearrangement joins TRBV2 to TRBJ2-4, with TRBD1 matching over 7 bases. This CDR3 spans 14 amino acids. Trimming at V came to 3 bases and at J to 7 bases, leaving 6 bases not matched to a gene. In germline, CDR1 is SNHLY, CDR2 FYNNEI. This CDR3 reads CASSEETGTNIQYF. The CDR3 region has the DNA TGTGCCAGCAGTGAGGAGACAGGGACGAACATTCAGTACTTC.

V gene TRBV16 combines with J gene TRBJ1-2; 10 nucleotides line up with TRBD1. The CDR3 is 16 residues long. Germline-derived CDR1 and CDR2 are KGHSY and FQNENV. V lost 3 bases, J lost 8 bases, and 12 bases stayed unmatched. CDR3 sequence (DNA): TGTGCCAGCAGCCACTATACTCTGGACAGGGGGTTAGGCTACACCTTC. Translated: CASSHYTLDRGLGYTF.

The chain links TRBV27 to TRBJ1-2; 8 bases agree with TRBD1. Trimming at V came to 7 bases and at J to 5 bases, leaving 6 bases not matched to a gene. CDR3 length: 13 amino acids. CDR1 is MNHEY, CDR2 SMNVEV, per germline (reference sequence). The CDR3 sequence is CASKNTGGYGYTF. In nucleotides, the CDR3 is TGTGCCAGCAAAAACACAGGGGGATATGGCTACACCTTC.

CDR3: CASSPGRVAGALNEQFF. The CDR3 DNA reads TGTGCCAGCAGCCCGGGAAGAGTAGCGGGGGCGCTCAATGAGCAGTTCTTC. This chain uses TRBV7-3 with TRBJ2-1, with 9 bases that match TRBD2. V lost 5 bases, J lost 6 bases, and 14 bases stayed unmatched. The CDR3 covers 17 residues. CDR1 is SGHTA and CDR2 is FQGTGA in the germline V gene. Looking up the rest from reference TRBV7-3 and TRBJ2-1 gives the full variable domain: GAGVSQTPSNKVTEKGKYVELRCDPISGHTALYWYRQSLGQGPEFLIYFQGTGAADDSGLPNDRFFAVRPEGSVSTLKIQRTERGDSAVYLCASSPGRVAGALNEQFFGPGTRLTVL.

The chain links TRBV7-3 to TRBJ2-3; 8 bases line up with TRBD1. The germline CDR1 and CDR2 sequences are SGHTA and FQGTGA. CDR3 length: 16 amino acids. V shed 5 bases and J 2 bases; nucleotides not matched to a gene: 9. The CDR3 DNA sequence: TGTGCCAGCAGCCCCCGACCGGGACAGGCCACAGATACGCAGTATTTT. Translating gives CASSPRPGQATDTQYF. The complete variable domain, with remaining parts taken from reference TRBV7-3 and TRBJ2-3, reads GAGVSQTPSNKVTEKGKYVELRCDPISGHTALYWYRQSLGQGPEFLIYFQGTGAADDSGLPNDRFFAVRPEGSVSTLKIQRTERGDSAVYLCASSPRPGQATDTQYFGPGTRLTVL.

The chain carries TRBV7-2 and TRBJ2-1; the D gene is possibly TRBD2 (5 bases). Germline CDR1 reads SGHTA; CDR2 reads FQGNSA. The CDR3 loop spans 16 amino acids. V lost 1 base and J 9 bases, leaving 19 bases between the germline ends. DNA of the CDR3: TGTGCCAGCAGCTTAGGGTCTAGCCTCCGGGTGGGTGAGCAGTTCTTC. Translating gives CASSLGSSLRVGEQFF.

The rearrangement uses TRBV7-9 and TRBJ1-4; TRBD1 aligns across 7 bases. Germline CDR1 reads SEHNR; CDR2 reads FQNEAQ (reference sequence). This CDR3 has 14 residues. Trimming cost V 0 bases and J 6 bases; bases outside gene matches: 1. CDR3 DNA sequence: TGTGCCAGCAGCTTAGCCAGGGGGGATGAAAAACTGTTTTTT. Its protein is CASSLARGDEKLFF.

The rearrangement uses TRBV6-6 and TRBJ2-1; TRBD1 matches at 7 bases. The CDR3 is 13 amino acids. V gave up 7 bases and J gave up 10 bases; unmatched junction bases: 10. The germline V gene has CDR1 MNHNY and CDR2 SVGAGI (reference sequence). The CDR3 sequence is CASKKQGTSEQFF. The CDR3 coding sequence is TGTGCCAGCAAGAAACAGGGGACAAGCGAGCAGTTCTTC.

This chain joins TRBV30 and TRBJ2-7, with D possibly being TRBD2 (6 bases). Trimming cost V 0 bases and J 6 bases, with 9 bases left between them. This CDR3 contains 12 residues. The germline gives CDR1 GTSNPN, CDR2 SVGIG (reference sequence). The CDR3: CAWSVSAGEQYV. The CDR3 DNA sequence: TGTGCCTGGAGTGTTTCAGCGGGCGAGCAGTACGTC.

V is TRBV27 and J is TRBJ2-7; TRBD2 might be the D (5 bases). CDR3 length equals 11 residues. V lost 5 bases, J lost 3 bases, and 5 bases lay in between. Germline V gene data show CDR1 as MNHEY and CDR2 as SMNVEV (reference sequence). The CDR3 coding sequence is TGTGCCAGCAGTGACTACTACGAGCAGTACTTC. Amino acid sequence: CASSDYYEQYF.

This clone was observed once. The V call is TRBV7-9, the J call TRBJ1-1, with D hard to call. V was trimmed by 3 bases and J by 0 bases, leaving 5 bases between them. Germline assignment: CDR1 SEHNR and CDR2 FQNEAQ (reference sequence). CDR3 length equals 13 residues. This CDR3 is CASSFILNTEAFF. CDR3 bases: TGTGCCAGCAGCTTTATCTTGAACACTGAAGCTTTCTTT.

The V gene is TRBV23-1, the J gene TRBJ2-5; D not certain. TRBV23-1 is treated as an ORF (open reading frame) with a function not yet certain. The CDR3 has 11 amino acids. Trimming removed 3 bases at V and 5 bases at J, with 4 bases between. The CDR3 nucleotides read TGCGCCAGCAGTCAGAGGGAGACCCAGTACTTC. It encodes CASSQRETQYF.

This chain joins TRBV14 and TRBJ1-1; D gene unclear. Trimming stripped 1 base from V and 4 bases from J, with 7 bases between. Germline CDR1 SGHDN, CDR2 FVKESK. The CDR3 loop spans 13 amino acids. For the CDR3, the DNA is TGTGCCAGCAGCCAAGGACAAGTCACTGAAGCTTTCTTT. Translation: CASSQGQVTEAFF.

V is TRBV6-5 and J is TRBJ2-3; TRBD2 matches 10 bases. The CDR3 is made up of 15 amino acids. V lost 8 bases and J lost 7; bases outside the gene matches: 12. Germline V gives CDR1 MNHEY, CDR2 SVGAGI. CDR3 bases: TGTGCCAGCTGCGTTGCGGCTAGCGGGGGTTATACGCAGTATTTT. Amino acid sequence: CASCVAASGGYTQYF.